This record concerns one T cell receptor (beta chain) sequence. Its antigen is not known. The data were obtained in a study of PD-1 blockade in classical Hodgkin lymphoma. Across the whole study: Nivolumab dosed at 3 mg/kg went to patients intravenously every 2 weeks.

The CDR3 sequence is 16 residues long. CDR1 is MGHRA, CDR2 YSYEKL, per germline. With 1 base removed from V and 2 bases from J, the gap between germline ends came to 15 bases. The table came from immunoSEQ multiplex PCR; TCRdb's copy has only in-frame clones and leaves some out. Found here are tens of thousands of clones, approximately 80% of them singletons; the top ten hold 18%. Time point reported: cycle 4 day 1 (C4D1), after less than seven weeks of nivolumab. All patients relapsed after autologous stem cell transplantation, and brentuximab vedotin exposure varied. Study-wide points: Reports described newly diagnosed patients as having lower baseline TCR diversity than healthy donors. The repertoire differences lack a defined cause, possibly disease activity or prior therapy. Compared with baseline, CD4+ but not CD8+ TCR diversity had risen significantly by C4D1.

Sequenced material: peripheral blood mononuclear cells (PBMCs), taken before the fourth cycle of nivolumab. This chain connects TRBV4-1 to TRBJ2-7; weak D call: TRBD2 (5 bases). The source is a human donor with classical Hodgkin lymphoma. CDR3 DNA: TGCGCCAGCAGCCAAGGGCCACTAGACGGTACCTACGAGCAGTACTTC. Protein sequence: CASSQGPLDGTYEQYF.